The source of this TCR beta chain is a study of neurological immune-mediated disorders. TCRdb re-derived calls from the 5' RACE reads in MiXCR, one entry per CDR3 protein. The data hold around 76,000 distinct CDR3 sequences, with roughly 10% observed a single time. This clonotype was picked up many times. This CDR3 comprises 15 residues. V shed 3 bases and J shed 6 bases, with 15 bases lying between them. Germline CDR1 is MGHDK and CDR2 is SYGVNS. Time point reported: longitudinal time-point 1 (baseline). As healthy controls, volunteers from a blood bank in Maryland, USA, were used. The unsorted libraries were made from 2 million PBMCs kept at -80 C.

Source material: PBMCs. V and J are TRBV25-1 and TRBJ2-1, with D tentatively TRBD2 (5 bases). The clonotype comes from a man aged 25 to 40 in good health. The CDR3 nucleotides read TGTGCCAGCAGTGAGAGAGGCACCCGGGGCAATGAGCAGTTCTTC. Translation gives CASSERGTRGNEQFF.